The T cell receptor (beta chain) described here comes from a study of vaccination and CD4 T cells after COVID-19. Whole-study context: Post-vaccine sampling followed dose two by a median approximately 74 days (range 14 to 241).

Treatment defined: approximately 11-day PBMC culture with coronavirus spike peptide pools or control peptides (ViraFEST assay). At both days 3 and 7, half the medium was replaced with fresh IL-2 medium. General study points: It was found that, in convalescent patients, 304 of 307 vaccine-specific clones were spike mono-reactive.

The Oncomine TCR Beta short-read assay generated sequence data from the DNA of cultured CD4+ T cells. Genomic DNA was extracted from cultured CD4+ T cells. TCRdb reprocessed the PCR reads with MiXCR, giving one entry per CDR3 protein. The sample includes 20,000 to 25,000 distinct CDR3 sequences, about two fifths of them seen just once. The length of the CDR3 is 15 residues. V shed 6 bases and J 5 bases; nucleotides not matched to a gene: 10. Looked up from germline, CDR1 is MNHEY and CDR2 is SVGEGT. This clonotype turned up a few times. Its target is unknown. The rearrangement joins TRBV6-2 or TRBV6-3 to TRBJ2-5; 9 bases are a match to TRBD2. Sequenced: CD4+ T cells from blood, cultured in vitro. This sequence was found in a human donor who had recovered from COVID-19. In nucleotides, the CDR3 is TGTGCCAGCAGCCACCCGCGGGAGGGCCTGGAGACCCAGTACTTC. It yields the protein CASSHPREGLETQYF.